The clone carrying this TCR beta chain was counted a single time. The J segment lost 1 base and the V segment lost 6 bases, leaving 5 bases of the junction unmatched. Germline values: CDR1 SNHLY, CDR2 FYNNEI. The length of the CDR3 is 14 residues. The record originates from a study of blood T cell repertoires in COVID-19. Study-wide background: Samples came from the United States, Italy and Spain, spanning acute and convalescent COVID-19. PBMCs, B-cell-depleted T cells, or T cells provided the cDNA or gDNA that made up the material.

Per the authors' pipeline: Researchers report that nucleated cell counts were estimated from reference gene primer amplification. This table comes from immunoSEQ multiplex PCR, and its TCRdb copy is limited to in-frame clones, with some not included. V, J and clone size are taken as reported in that table, and D and trimming were inferred from the DNA itself. The table records about 300,000 clones, about nine tenths of them present only once. This rearrangement joins TRBV2 to TRBJ2-7; 8 positions agree with TRBD1. The clonotype comes from a middle-aged woman who had recovered from COVID-19. Material: peripheral blood. Here the CDR3 DNA reads TGTGCCAGCAGACGGGGACAGGAGTCCTACGAGCAGTACTTC. Its protein is CASRRGQESYEQYF.